The 9 T cell receptor beta chains below all came from one sample that was sequenced in a study of vaccination and CD4 T cells after COVID-19. Stated treatment: roughly 11-day PBMC culture with coronavirus spike peptide pools or control peptides (ViraFEST assay). At the Johns Hopkins FTIC core, DNA taken from cultured CD4+ T cells was sequenced by way of the Oncomine TCR Beta short-read assay. TCRdb used MiXCR to reprocess the PCR reads, holding one entry per CDR3 protein. Of 15,000 to 25,000 distinct CDR3 sequences in the sample, roughly 51% were seen once. The antigens for these receptors are not known. The sequenced sample was CD4+ T cells from blood, cultured in vitro. Receptors originate from a human donor who had recovered from COVID-19.

This clonotype was detected a few times. CDR3 residues: CATSRNRYQETQYF. CDR3 nucleotides: TGTGCCACCAGCAGAAACAGGTACCAAGAGACCCAGTACTTC. J is TRBJ2-5 and V is TRBV15; tentatively, D is TRBD1 (5 bases). CDR3 size: 14 residues. V was cut by 2 bases and J by 0 bases, with 7 bases left in between. Germline V gene sequence: CDR1 LNHNV, CDR2 YYDKDF (reference sequence).

The rearrangement links TRBV2 to TRBJ2-1, with 7 bases identical to TRBD2. This CDR3 has 15 amino acids. Germline values: CDR1 SNHLY, CDR2 FYNNEI. V shed 3 bases, J shed 8 bases, and the junction held 10 bases outside the gene matches. The CDR3 sequence is CASSELAAPSDEQFF. The CDR3 bases are TGTGCCAGCAGTGAGCTAGCGGCCCCGTCCGATGAGCAGTTCTTC.

The chain carries TRBV6-5 and TRBJ2-7, with 13 positions matching TRBD2. The CDR3 totals 15 residues. V lost 2 bases, J lost 6 bases, and 4 bases stayed unmatched. The germline gives CDR1 MNHEY, CDR2 SVGAGI. The DNA of the CDR3 is TGTGCCAGCAGTTACCCCGGGACTAGCGGGGTCGAGCAGTACTTC. Protein sequence: CASSYPGTSGVEQYF.

The chain uses TRBV7-2 and TRBJ2-2; 10 positions match TRBD2. Germline V gene lookup returns CDR1 SGHTA and CDR2 FQGNSA. CDR3 length: 15 amino acids. After removal of 2 bases from V and 3 bases from J, the junction contained 0 bases not matched to a gene. The CDR3: CASSLSGGDTGELFF. For the CDR3, the DNA is TGTGCCAGCAGCTTAAGCGGGGGGGACACCGGGGAGCTGTTTTTT.

This chain connects TRBV6-1 to TRBJ1-5; D may be TRBD1 (6 bases). Trimming pared 8 bases from V and 2 bases from J, leaving 13 bases between. The CDR3 contains 14 residues. CDR1 and CDR2 (germline): MNHNS, SASEGT. CDR3 bases: TGTGCCAGCGCGATGTCAGGGGGCAATCAGCCCCAGCATTTT. Its translation is CASAMSGGNQPQHF.

This chain links TRBV2 with TRBJ1-6, with a possible D match to TRBD1 (5 bases). This CDR3 comprises 21 residues. Trimming left V 7 bases short and J 2 bases short, with 30 bases between. Germline V CDR1 and CDR2: SNHLY, FYNNEI. The CDR3 region has the DNA TGTGCCAGCACCCCCCCGAGGTCCATCCGGGAAGGGGCCGCCTATAATTCACCCCTCCACTTT. It translates to CASTPPRSIREGAAYNSPLHF.

The genes are TRBV2 and TRBJ1-2, with D unclear. V was pared by 10 bases and J by 4 bases, with 34 bases between. The length of the CDR3 is 19 residues. Germline V gene lookup returns CDR1 SNHLY and CDR2 FYNNEI. This chain's CDR3 is CATKKAGAQRIDGSYGYTF. The CDR3 DNA follows: TGTGCCACCAAAAAGGCGGGCGCCCAGAGGATTGACGGAAGCTATGGCTACACCTTC.

This clonotype has a handful of counts. The chain joins TRBV7-9 to TRBJ2-2; D is perhaps TRBD2 (5 bases). Germline-derived CDR1 and CDR2 are SEHNR and FQNEAQ (reference sequence). V lost 5 bases to trimming and J lost 5 bases, with 15 bases between them. This CDR3 region has 15 residues. The CDR3 DNA reads as TGTGCCAGCAGCACCTGGACTTCCTTTACCGGGGAGCTGTTTTTT. Residues: CASSTWTSFTGELFF.

This chain connects TRBV7-3 to TRBJ2-3; 8 bases line up with TRBD1. Germline lookup yields CDR1 SGHTA and CDR2 FQGTGA. The V segment lost 5 bases and the J segment 4 bases; nucleotides outside the gene matches: 5. CDR3 size: 14 residues. The DNA of the CDR3 is TGTGCCAGCAGCCCTCGGACAGGGTCAGATACGCAGTATTTT. It specifies CASSPRTGSDTQYF.